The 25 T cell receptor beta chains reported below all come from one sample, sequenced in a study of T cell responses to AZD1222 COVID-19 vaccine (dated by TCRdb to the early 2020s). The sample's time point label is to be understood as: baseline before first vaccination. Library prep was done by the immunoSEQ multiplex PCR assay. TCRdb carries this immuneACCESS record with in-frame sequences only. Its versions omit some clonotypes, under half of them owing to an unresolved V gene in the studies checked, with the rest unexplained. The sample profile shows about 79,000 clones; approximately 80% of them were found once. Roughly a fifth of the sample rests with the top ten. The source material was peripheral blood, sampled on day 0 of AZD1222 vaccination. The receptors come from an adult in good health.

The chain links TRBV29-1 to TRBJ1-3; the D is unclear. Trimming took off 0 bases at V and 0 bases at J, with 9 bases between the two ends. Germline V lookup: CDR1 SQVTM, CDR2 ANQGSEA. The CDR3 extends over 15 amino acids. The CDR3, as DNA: TGCAGCGTTGAAGACCCCCGTCCCTCTGGAAACACCATATATTTT. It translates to CSVEDPRPSGNTIYF.

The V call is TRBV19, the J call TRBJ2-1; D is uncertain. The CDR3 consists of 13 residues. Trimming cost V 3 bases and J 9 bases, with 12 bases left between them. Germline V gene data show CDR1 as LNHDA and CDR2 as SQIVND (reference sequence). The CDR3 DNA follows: TGTGCCAGTAGTATTGGTAATCCGGGTGAGCAGTTCTTC. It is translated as CASSIGNPGEQFF.

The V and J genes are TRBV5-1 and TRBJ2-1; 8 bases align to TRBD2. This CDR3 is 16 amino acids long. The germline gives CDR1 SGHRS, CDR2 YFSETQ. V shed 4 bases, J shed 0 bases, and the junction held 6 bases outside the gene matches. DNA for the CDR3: TGCGCCAGCAGCGTTACGGGGGGGAGCTCCTACAATGAGCAGTTCTTC. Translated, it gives CASSVTGGSSYNEQFF.

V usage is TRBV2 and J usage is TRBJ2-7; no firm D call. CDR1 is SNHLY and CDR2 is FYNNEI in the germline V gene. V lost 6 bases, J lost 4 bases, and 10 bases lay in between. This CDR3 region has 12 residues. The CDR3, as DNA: TGTGCCAGCAGGGCGCTGATTTACGAGCAGTACTTC. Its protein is CASRALIYEQYF.

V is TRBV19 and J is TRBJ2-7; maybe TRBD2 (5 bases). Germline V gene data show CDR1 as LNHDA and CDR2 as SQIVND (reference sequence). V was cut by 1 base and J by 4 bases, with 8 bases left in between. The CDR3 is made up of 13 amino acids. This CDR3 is CASSIGTEYEQYF. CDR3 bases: TGTGCCAGTAGTATAGGGACTGAATACGAGCAGTACTTC.

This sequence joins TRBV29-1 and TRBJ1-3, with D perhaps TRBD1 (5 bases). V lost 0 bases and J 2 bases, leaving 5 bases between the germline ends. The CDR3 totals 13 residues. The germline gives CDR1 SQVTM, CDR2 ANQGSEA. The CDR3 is CSVEEGPGNTIYF. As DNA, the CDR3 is TGCAGCGTTGAAGAGGGGCCTGGAAACACCATATATTTT.

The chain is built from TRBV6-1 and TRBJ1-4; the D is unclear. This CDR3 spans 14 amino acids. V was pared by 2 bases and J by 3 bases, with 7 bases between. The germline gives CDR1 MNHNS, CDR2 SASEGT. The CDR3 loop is CASSESQPNEKLFF. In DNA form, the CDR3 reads TGTGCCAGCAGTGAATCACAGCCTAATGAAAAACTGTTTTTT.

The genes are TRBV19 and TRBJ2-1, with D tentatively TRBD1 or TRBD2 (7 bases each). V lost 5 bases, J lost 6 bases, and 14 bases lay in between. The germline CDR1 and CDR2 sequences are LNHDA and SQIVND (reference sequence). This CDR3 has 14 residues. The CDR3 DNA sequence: TGTGCCAGTAGTCGGCCAGGGGGGGTCAATGAGCAGTTCTTC. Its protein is CASSRPGGVNEQFF. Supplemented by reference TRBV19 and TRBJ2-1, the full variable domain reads DGGITQSPKYLFRKEGQNVTLSCEQNLNHDAMYWYRQDPGQGLRLIYYSQIVNDFQKGDIAEGYSVSREKKESFPLTVTSAQKNPTAFYLCASSRPGGVNEQFFGPGTRLTVL.

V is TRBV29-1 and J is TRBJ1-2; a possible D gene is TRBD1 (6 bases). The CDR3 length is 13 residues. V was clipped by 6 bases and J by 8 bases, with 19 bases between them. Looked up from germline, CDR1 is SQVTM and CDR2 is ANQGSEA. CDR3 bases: TGCAGCGTCGATCTCACAGGGTCGGGGGGCTACACCTTC. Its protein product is CSVDLTGSGGYTF.

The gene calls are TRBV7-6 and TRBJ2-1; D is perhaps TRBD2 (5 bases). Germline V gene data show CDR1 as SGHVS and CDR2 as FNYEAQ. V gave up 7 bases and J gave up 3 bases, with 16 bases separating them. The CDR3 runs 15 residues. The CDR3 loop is CASTPRDAGYNEQFF. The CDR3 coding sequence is TGTGCCAGCACTCCTCGTGACGCGGGCTACAATGAGCAGTTCTTC.

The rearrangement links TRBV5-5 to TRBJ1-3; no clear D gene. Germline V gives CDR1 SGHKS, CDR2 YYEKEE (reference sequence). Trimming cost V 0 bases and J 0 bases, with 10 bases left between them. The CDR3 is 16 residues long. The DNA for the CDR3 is TGTGCCAGCAGCTTGGGGGCGGACCTCTCTGGAAACACCATATATTTT. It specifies CASSLGADLSGNTIYF.

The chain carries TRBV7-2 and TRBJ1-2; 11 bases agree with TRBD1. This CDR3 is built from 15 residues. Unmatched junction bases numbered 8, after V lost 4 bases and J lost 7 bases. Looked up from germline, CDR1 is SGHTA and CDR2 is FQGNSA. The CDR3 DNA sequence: TGTGCCAGCAGCTCAGGACAGGGGGCGGCTGGTGGCTACACCTTC. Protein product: CASSSGQGAAGGYTF.

CDR3 protein: CASSNRRGTEAFF. The CDR3 DNA follows: TGTGCCAGCAGTAACCGACGGGGCACTGAAGCTTTCTTT. The chain couples TRBV6-5 to TRBJ1-1, with no clear D. V was trimmed by 5 bases and J by 4 bases, leaving 11 bases between them. Germline CDR1 reads MNHEY; CDR2 reads SVGAGI. This CDR3 is 13 amino acids long.

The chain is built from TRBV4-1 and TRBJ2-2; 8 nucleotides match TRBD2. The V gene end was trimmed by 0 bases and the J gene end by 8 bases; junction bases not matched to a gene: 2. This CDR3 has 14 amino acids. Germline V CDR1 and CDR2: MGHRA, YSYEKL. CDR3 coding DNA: TGCGCCAGCAGCCAAGATAGCGGGGTAGGGGAGCTGTTTTTT. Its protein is CASSQDSGVGELFF.

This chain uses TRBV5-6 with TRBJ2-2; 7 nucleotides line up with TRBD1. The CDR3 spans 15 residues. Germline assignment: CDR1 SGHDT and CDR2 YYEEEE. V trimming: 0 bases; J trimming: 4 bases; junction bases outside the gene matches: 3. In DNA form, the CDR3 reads TGTGCCAGCAGCTTGGGACAGGGTTTCACCGGGGAGCTGTTTTTT. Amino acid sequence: CASSLGQGFTGELFF.

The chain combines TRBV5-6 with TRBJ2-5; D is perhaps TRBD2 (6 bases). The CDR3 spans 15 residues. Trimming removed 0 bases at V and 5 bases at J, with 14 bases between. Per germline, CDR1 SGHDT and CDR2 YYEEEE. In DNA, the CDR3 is TGTGCCAGCAGCTTGGCCCTTGGCGGGGTTGAGACCCAGTACTTC. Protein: CASSLALGGVETQYF.

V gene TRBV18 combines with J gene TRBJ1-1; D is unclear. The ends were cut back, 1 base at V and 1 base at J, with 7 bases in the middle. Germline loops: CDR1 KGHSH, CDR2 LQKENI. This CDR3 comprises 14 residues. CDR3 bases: TGTGCCAGCTCACCACTCCAGGAGAACACTGAAGCTTTCTTT. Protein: CASSPLQENTEAFF.

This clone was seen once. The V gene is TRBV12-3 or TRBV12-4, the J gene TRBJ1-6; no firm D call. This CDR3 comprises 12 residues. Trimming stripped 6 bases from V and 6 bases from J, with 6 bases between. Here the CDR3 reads CASSSGNSPLHF. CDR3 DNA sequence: TGTGCCAGCAGCTCCGGTAATTCACCCCTCCACTTT.

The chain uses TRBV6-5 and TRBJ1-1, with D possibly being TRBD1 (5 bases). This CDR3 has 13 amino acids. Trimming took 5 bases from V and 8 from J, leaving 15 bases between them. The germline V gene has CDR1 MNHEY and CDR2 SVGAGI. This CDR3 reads CASSPRRDWEAFF. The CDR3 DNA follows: TGTGCCAGCAGTCCCCGCAGGGATTGGGAAGCTTTCTTT.

CDR3 nucleotide sequence: TGTGCCAGCAGCCAAGGTGGGGATGAGCAGTTCTTC. It is translated as CASSQGGDEQFF. The chain links TRBV3-1 (or the pseudogene TRBV3-2) to TRBJ2-1; D remains ambiguous. The CDR3 runs 12 residues. Germline CDR1 LGHDT, CDR2 YNNKEL (reference sequence). Between the trimmed V and J ends, which lost 1 base and 8 bases, there was a span of 6 bases.

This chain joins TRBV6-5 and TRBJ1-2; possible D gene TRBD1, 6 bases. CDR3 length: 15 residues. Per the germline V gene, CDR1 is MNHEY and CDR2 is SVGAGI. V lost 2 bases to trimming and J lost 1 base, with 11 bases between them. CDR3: CASSYGDTYNYGYTF. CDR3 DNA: TGTGCCAGCAGTTACGGGGACACCTATAACTATGGCTACACCTTC.

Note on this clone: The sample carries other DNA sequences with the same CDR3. This chain's CDR3 is CASSLLRNQPQHF. As DNA, the CDR3 is TGTGCCAGCAGCCTTCTGCGGAATCAGCCCCAGCATTTT. The V gene is TRBV12-3 or TRBV12-4, the J gene TRBJ1-5; D is uncertain. The CDR3 contains 13 residues. The germline V and J ends were trimmed by 6 bases and 4 bases, with 10 bases remaining between them.

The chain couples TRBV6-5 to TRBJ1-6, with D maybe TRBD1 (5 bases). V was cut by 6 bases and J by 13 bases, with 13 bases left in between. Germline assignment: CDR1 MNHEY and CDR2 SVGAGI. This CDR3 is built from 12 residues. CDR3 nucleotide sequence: TGTGCCAGCAGACAGGCCCAGACCCCCCTCCACTTT. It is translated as CASRQAQTPLHF.

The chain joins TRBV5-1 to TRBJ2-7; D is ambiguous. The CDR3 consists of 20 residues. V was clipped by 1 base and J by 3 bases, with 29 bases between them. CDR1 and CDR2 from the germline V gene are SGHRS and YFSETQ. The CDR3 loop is CASSLPNIDFTSSPIYEQYF. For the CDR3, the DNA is TGCGCCAGCAGCTTGCCCAACATAGACTTTACCTCTTCCCCCATCTACGAGCAGTACTTC. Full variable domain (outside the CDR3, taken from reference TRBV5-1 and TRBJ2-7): KAGVTQTPRYLIKTRGQQVTLSCSPISGHRSVSWYQQTPGQGLQFLFEYFSETQRNKGNFPGRFSGRQFSNSRSEMNVSTLELGDSALYLCASSLPNIDFTSSPIYEQYFGPGTRLTVT.

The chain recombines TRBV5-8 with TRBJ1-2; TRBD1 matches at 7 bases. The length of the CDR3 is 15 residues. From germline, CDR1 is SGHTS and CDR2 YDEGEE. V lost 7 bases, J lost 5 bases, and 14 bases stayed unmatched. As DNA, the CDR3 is TGTGCCAGCCACTCACAGGGGATAGGGAGTTATGGCTACACCTTC. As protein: CASHSQGIGSYGYTF. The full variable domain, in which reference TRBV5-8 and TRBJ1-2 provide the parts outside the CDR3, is EAGVTQSPTHLIKTRGQQATLRCSPISGHTSVYWYQQALGLGLQFLLWYDEGEERNRGNFPPRFSGRQFPNYSSELNVNALELEDSALYLCASHSQGIGSYGYTFGSGTRLTVV.